This T cell receptor (beta chain) was recovered during a study of CD4 T cells in relation to SARS-CoV-2 and coronaviruses. V shed 1 base and J shed 5 bases, with 9 bases lying between them. The CDR3 has 13 residues. CDR1 is LGHDT, CDR2 YNNKEL, per germline (reference sequence). Before the COVID-19 pandemic, during about 2010-2019, CD4+ T cells were taken from unexposed donors. Generated by immunoSEQ multiplex PCR, the TCRdb table keeps only in-frame clones and is missing some. The sample records around 56,000 clones, roughly 85% being singletons. The sequence was collected from a human donor in good health. This sequence joins TRBV3-1 (or the pseudogene TRBV3-2) and TRBJ2-7; perhaps TRBD1 as D (6 bases). Sequencing was done on a sample of memory CD4+ T cells from PBMCs. The CDR3 nucleotides are TGTGCCAGCAGCCAAGTAACAGGGAACGAGCAGTACTTC. Amino acids: CASSQVTGNEQYF.